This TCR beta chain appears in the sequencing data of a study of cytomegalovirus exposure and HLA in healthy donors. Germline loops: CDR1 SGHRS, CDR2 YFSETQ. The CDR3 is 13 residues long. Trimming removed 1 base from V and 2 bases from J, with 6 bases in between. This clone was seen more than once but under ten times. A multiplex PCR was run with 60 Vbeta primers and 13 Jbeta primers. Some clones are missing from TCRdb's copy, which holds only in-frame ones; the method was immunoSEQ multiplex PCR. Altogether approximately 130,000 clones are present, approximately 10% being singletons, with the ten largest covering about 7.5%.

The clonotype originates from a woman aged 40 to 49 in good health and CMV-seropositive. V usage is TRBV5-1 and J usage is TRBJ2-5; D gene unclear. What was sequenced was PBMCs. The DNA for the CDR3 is TGCGCCAGCAGCTTGAGAGGACAAGAGACCCAGTACTTC. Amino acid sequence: CASSLRGQETQYF.